This T cell receptor beta chain was identified during a study of shared clonotypes between healthy human individuals. Overall study results and limits: Specimens sampled were limited to blood, with tissue repertoires likely differing. The study found lower generation probabilities in non-shared clonotypes than in those shared by all four donors.

Remarks on this clone: Its target is unknown.

Trimming at V came to 1 base and at J to 2 bases, leaving 8 bases not matched to a gene. This CDR3 is 16 amino acids long. Looked up from germline, CDR1 is SGHRS and CDR2 is YFSETQ. Donors were healthy HIV-negative adults without recent acute infections or vaccinations. The CD4+ fraction was divided into a CD45RA+ naive subset and a CD45RA-negative memory subset. TCRdb's table, derived via immunoSEQ multiplex PCR, lists solely in-frame clones and lacks some. The sample contains about 2.4 million clones, 85% to 95% of which appear only once. The receptor's source is a man aged 18 to 29 in good health. The sample taken for sequencing was naive CD4+ T cells sorted from blood. The subset denotes: CD45RA+ positively selected. This sequence joins TRBV5-1 and TRBJ2-5, with 7 bases lining up with TRBD2. The CDR3 loop is CASSLSHSAGQETQYF. The CDR3 DNA follows: TGCGCCAGCAGCTTGTCCCACTCAGCGGGGCAAGAGACCCAGTACTTC.